The T cell receptor (beta chain) under discussion was sequenced for a study of beta chain features in type 1 diabetes. Expressed TCRB transcripts were sequenced after all isolated RNA was converted to cDNA. Deep immunoSEQ sequencing covered naive, central memory and regulatory T cell samples. Using immunoSEQ multiplex PCR, the repertoire was profiled, and TCRdb retains in-frame clones only, with some absent. The profile covers over 700,000 clones, with around a sixth appearing a single time and 0.023% taken by the ten largest. Via CD45RO/CCR7/CD25/CD127/CD95/CD27, cells of the CD4+ naive, central memory, regulatory and stem cell-like memory subsets were sorted. CDR1 SGHRS and CDR2 YFSETQ come from the germline V gene. The CDR3 has 15 residues. V was pared by 1 base and J by 4 bases, with 14 bases between.

Sequenced input: naive CD4+ T cells from blood. The rearrangement joins TRBV5-1 to TRBJ1-2; D unclear. The TCR comes from a woman younger than 30 in good health. In DNA, the CDR3 is TGCGCCAGCAGCTTGCTCGGGCCCGATCCCTATGGCTACACCTTC. It encodes CASSLLGPDPYGYTF.